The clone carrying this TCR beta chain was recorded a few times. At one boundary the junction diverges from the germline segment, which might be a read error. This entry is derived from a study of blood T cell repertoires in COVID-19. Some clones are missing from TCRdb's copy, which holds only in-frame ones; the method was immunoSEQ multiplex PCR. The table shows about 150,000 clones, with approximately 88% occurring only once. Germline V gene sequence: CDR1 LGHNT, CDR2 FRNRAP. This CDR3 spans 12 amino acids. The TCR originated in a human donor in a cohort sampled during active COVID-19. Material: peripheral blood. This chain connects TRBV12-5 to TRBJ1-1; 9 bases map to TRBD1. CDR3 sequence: CASGPTGTGLVF. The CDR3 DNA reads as TGTGCTAGTGGCCCCACCGGGACAGGGCTCGTCTTT.